These 26 T cell receptor beta chains originate from one sample sequenced in a study of CD8+ T cells in alopecia areata. The authors extracted RNA and reverse transcribed it into cDNA as the sequencing template. The table came from immunoSEQ multiplex PCR; TCRdb's copy has only in-frame clones and leaves some out. The sample consists of over 120,000 clones, about half of them appearing once. The sample was CD4+ T cells sorted from blood, taken at week 0. The receptors were gathered from a human donor with alopecia areata.

Only a few counts were recorded for this clone. J is TRBJ1-4 and V is TRBV4-3; 7 bases agree with TRBD1. Germline loops: CDR1 LGHNA, CDR2 YSLEER. The CDR3 extends over 15 amino acids. Trimming took 5 bases from V and 1 from J; bases not matched to a gene: 4. CDR3 protein: CASSYHRGTNEKLFF. In DNA, the CDR3 is TGCGCCAGCAGCTACCACAGGGGAACTAATGAAAAACTGTTTTTT.

The chain couples TRBV19 to TRBJ1-2; possibly TRBD1 for D (6 bases). Trimming stripped 4 bases from V and 7 bases from J, with 10 bases between. The CDR3 spans 12 residues. Germline CDR1 and CDR2: LNHDA and SQIVND (reference sequence). The CDR3 DNA follows: TGTGCCAGTAGTAACGGGGGCGGTGGCTACACCTTC. Its translation: CASSNGGGGYTF.

As concerns this clone: At the DNA level, this CDR3 is encoded by other sequences in the same sample as well. The chain couples TRBV30 to TRBJ1-2, with D maybe TRBD1 (6 bases). Germline assignment: CDR1 GTSNPN and CDR2 SVGIG (reference sequence). The germline V and J ends were trimmed by 0 bases and 4 bases, with 9 bases remaining between them. The CDR3 sequence is 13 residues long. CDR3 bases: TGTGCCTGGAGTGTACAGGGCAGCTATGGCTACACCTTC. It codes for CAWSVQGSYGYTF. Based on the CDR3 plus reference TRBV30 and TRBJ1-2, the full variable domain is SQTIHQWPATLVQPVGSPLSLECTVEGTSNPNLYWYRQAAGRGLQLLFYSVGIGQISSEVPQNLSASRPQDRQFILSSKKLLLSDSGFYLCAWSVQGSYGYTFGSGTRLTVV.

This clone showed up just a few times. Other DNA sequences of this sample code for an identical CDR3. This rearrangement joins TRBV7-2 to TRBJ1-5; TRBD1 might be the D (6 bases). Trimming removed 5 bases at V and 3 bases at J, with 11 bases between. The CDR3 extends over 14 amino acids. The germline CDR1 and CDR2 sequences are SGHTA and FQGNSA. CDR3 bases: TGTGCCAGCAGCCCCCGGGGGCTCAATCAGCCCCAGCATTTT. This translates into CASSPRGLNQPQHF.

This chain joins TRBV4-3 and TRBJ1-1, with TRBD1 identical over 11 bases. Germline CDR1 is LGHNA and CDR2 is YSLEER. Trimming removed 5 bases from V and 5 bases from J; junction bases left unmatched: 4. CDR3 length: 14 amino acids. CDR3 residues: CASSGQGAVTEAFF. CDR3 nucleotide sequence: TGCGCCAGCAGCGGACAGGGGGCGGTTACTGAAGCTTTCTTT.

The V and J genes are TRBV4-1 and TRBJ2-5; 9 nucleotides match TRBD2. The CDR3 is made up of 15 amino acids. Looked up from germline, CDR1 is MGHRA and CDR2 is YSYEKL. V lost 3 bases to trimming and J lost 3 bases; unmatched junction nucleotides: 5. The CDR3 sequence is CASSQPRLAEETQYF. Here the CDR3 DNA reads TGCGCCAGCAGCCAGCCCCGACTAGCGGAAGAGACCCAGTACTTC.

This clone was seen more than once but under ten times. The chain employs TRBV9 and TRBJ2-3; the D is unclear. The CDR3 loop spans 15 amino acids. CDR1 is SGDLS, CDR2 YYNGEE, per germline. The V end was cut by 0 bases, the J end by 6 bases, with 14 bases between. CDR3 region: CASSVGPTPTDTQYF. CDR3 DNA sequence: TGTGCCAGCAGCGTAGGTCCCACCCCGACGGATACGCAGTATTTT.

The V call is TRBV2, the J call TRBJ2-3; tentative D call: TRBD2 (5 bases). Trimming pared 3 bases from V and 0 bases from J, leaving 7 bases between. The CDR3 has 14 amino acids. The germline CDR1 and CDR2 sequences are SNHLY and FYNNEI. CDR3 amino acids: CASSDKRSTDTQYF. DNA for the CDR3: TGTGCCAGCAGTGACAAGCGGAGCACAGATACGCAGTATTTT.

This clone showed up just once. This chain uses TRBV29-1 with TRBJ2-7; 11 bases map to TRBD2. V was clipped by 6 bases and J by 3 bases; unmatched bases: 7. Looked up from germline, CDR1 is SQVTM and CDR2 is ANQGSEA. The CDR3 contains 14 residues. The CDR3 reads CSVATGTSGYEQYF. The CDR3 DNA reads as TGCAGCGTGGCTACCGGGACTAGCGGCTACGAGCAGTACTTC.

This clone was recorded a few times. This chain uses TRBV19 with TRBJ1-2; D is undetermined. The germline V and J ends were trimmed by 7 bases and 0 bases, with 12 bases remaining between them. The CDR3 contains 14 residues. Germline CDR1 and CDR2: LNHDA and SQIVND (reference sequence). The CDR3 DNA reads as TGTGCCAGTATGCGTCGGACCTCTAACTATGGCTACACCTTC. The encoded protein is CASMRRTSNYGYTF.

This clone was detected only a few times. The chain has TRBV29-1 and TRBJ2-3; possible D gene TRBD1, 6 bases. The germline V gene encodes CDR1 SQVTM and CDR2 ANQGSEA. CDR3 length: 14 amino acids. The V and J ends lost 4 bases and 3 bases respectively, with 14 bases between them. The CDR3 sequence: CSVGSGDRTDTQYF. The DNA for the CDR3 is TGCAGCGTTGGTTCAGGGGATCGTACAGATACGCAGTATTTT.

V gene TRBV4-1 combines with J gene TRBJ2-1; 7 nucleotides agree with TRBD2. In germline, CDR1 is MGHRA, CDR2 YSYEKL. The CDR3 totals 17 residues. V shed 1 base, J shed 0 bases, and the junction held 6 bases outside the gene matches. The CDR3 loop reads CASSQAGGRSSYNEQFF. DNA of the CDR3: TGCGCCAGCAGCCAAGCGGGAGGTCGGAGCTCCTACAATGAGCAGTTCTTC.

The genes are TRBV29-1 and TRBJ1-1; D might be TRBD1 (6 bases). The V gene lost 8 bases and the J gene lost 1 base, with 14 bases spanning the gap. The CDR3 extends over 13 amino acids. Germline V gene data show CDR1 as SQVTM and CDR2 as ANQGSEA. CDR3 sequence reads: CSMETGRNTEAFF. The CDR3 DNA sequence: TGCAGCATGGAAACAGGGAGGAACACTGAAGCTTTCTTT.

This clone was counted only a few times. This chain connects TRBV7-3 to TRBJ2-1; D ambiguous. The CDR3 contains 17 residues. Germline V lookup: CDR1 SGHTA, CDR2 FQGTGA. V shed 5 bases and J shed 4 bases, with 21 bases lying between them. The CDR3: CASSPPGPPMDYNEQFF. CDR3 DNA sequence: TGTGCCAGCAGCCCCCCCGGCCCACCCATGGATTACAATGAGCAGTTCTTC.

Only a few counts were recorded for this clone. V usage is TRBV30 and J usage is TRBJ1-1; D gene ambiguous. Germline CDR1 GTSNPN, CDR2 SVGIG (reference sequence). Deletions cut 4 bases from V and 0 bases from J, with 12 bases between. The CDR3 is 14 amino acids. CDR3 sequence (DNA): TGTGCCTGGACTAGAGTTCTAATGAACACTGAAGCTTTCTTT. This gives the protein CAWTRVLMNTEAFF.

The chain employs TRBV7-2 and TRBJ1-5; D may be TRBD1 (5 bases). Germline V gene sequence: CDR1 SGHTA, CDR2 FQGNSA. The germline V and J ends were trimmed by 6 bases and 6 bases, with 15 bases remaining between them. CDR3 length: 14 amino acids. CDR3 loop: CASSFFVRGQPQHF. For the CDR3, the DNA is TGTGCCAGCAGTTTCTTCGTTAGGGGTCAGCCCCAGCATTTT.

The chain is built from TRBV15 and TRBJ2-1; 8 nucleotides match TRBD2. V lost 1 base and J lost 4; bases outside the gene matches: 3. This CDR3 spans 15 amino acids. Germline loops: CDR1 LNHNV, CDR2 YYDKDF (reference sequence). DNA of the CDR3: TGTGCCACCAGCAGAGCGGGGGGGGCTTACAATGAGCAGTTCTTC. Its translation is CATSRAGGAYNEQFF. The whole variable domain, remainder taken from reference TRBV15 and TRBJ2-1, is DAMVIQNPRYQVTQFGKPVTLSCSQTLNHNVMYWYQQKSSQAPKLLFHYYDKDFNNEADTPDNFQSRRPNTSFCFLDIRSPGLGDTAMYLCATSRAGGAYNEQFFGPGTRLTVL.

Only a few counts were recorded for this clone. The gene calls are TRBV5-4 and TRBJ1-2, with unresolved D. CDR3 size: 13 residues. The germline V gene has CDR1 SGHNT and CDR2 YYREEE (reference sequence). Trimming shortened V by 0 bases and J by 8 bases, and 11 bases separated the two germline ends. In nucleotides, the CDR3 is TGTGCCAGCAGCTTGGATCACGACCGGGGCTACACCTTC. Protein sequence: CASSLDHDRGYTF.

This clone was seen just once. V is TRBV5-1 and J is TRBJ2-7; TRBD2 matches 9 bases. Germline V gives CDR1 SGHRS, CDR2 YFSETQ. V gave up 4 bases and J gave up 3 bases; unmatched junction bases: 11. The CDR3 loop spans 16 amino acids. The CDR3 is CASSPLSGRLVYEQYF. The CDR3 region has the DNA TGCGCCAGCAGCCCGCTAAGCGGGAGGCTCGTCTACGAGCAGTACTTC.

This sequence joins TRBV29-1 and TRBJ1-4; tentative D call: TRBD1 (5 bases). The germline V and J ends were trimmed by 2 bases and 6 bases, with 19 bases remaining between them. The germline CDR1 and CDR2 sequences are SQVTM and ANQGSEA. This CDR3 has 16 residues. This CDR3 reads CSVEFSGREGYEKLFF. The CDR3 bases are TGCAGCGTTGAATTTTCAGGGAGGGAAGGGTATGAAAAACTGTTTTTT.

This clone was seen a few times. The V gene is TRBV29-1, the J gene TRBJ2-7; a possible D gene is TRBD2 (6 bases). This CDR3 is 12 amino acids long. The V end lost 1 base, the J end lost 4 bases, and 8 bases lay between the germline ends. CDR1 and CDR2 from the germline V gene are SQVTM and ANQGSEA. The CDR3 sequence: CSVEGGKYEQYF. The DNA for the CDR3 is TGCAGCGTTGAAGGCGGGAAATACGAGCAGTACTTC.

The chain joins TRBV29-1 to TRBJ2-1, with D maybe TRBD1 (5 bases). The CDR3 consists of 22 residues. V was shortened by 1 base and J by 3 bases, with 34 bases between the two germline ends. CDR1 is SQVTM, CDR2 ANQGSEA, per germline. The chain's CDR3 is CSVEGVLRGRQPDGFRYNEQFF. CDR3 DNA sequence: TGCAGCGTTGAAGGGGTTTTAAGGGGTCGTCAGCCAGACGGGTTCCGCTACAATGAGCAGTTCTTC.

This rearrangement joins TRBV6-5 to TRBJ2-3; D may be TRBD2 (5 bases). Germline-derived CDR1 and CDR2 are MNHEY and SVGAGI. This CDR3 is 13 amino acids long. The V gene lost 5 bases and the J gene lost 9 bases, with 15 bases spanning the gap. The CDR3 spells CASSPTRTGTQYF. The CDR3 DNA reads as TGTGCCAGCAGTCCTACTAGGACGGGGACGCAGTATTTT.

This clone has a handful of counts. The V and J genes are TRBV19 and TRBJ2-3, with 11 bases that match TRBD1. The V segment lost 6 bases and the J segment 3 bases; nucleotides outside the gene matches: 2. From germline, CDR1 is LNHDA and CDR2 SQIVND (reference sequence). The length of the CDR3 is 14 residues. For the CDR3, the DNA is TGTGCCAGTAGCCGGGACAGGGGGACAGATACGCAGTATTTT. Its protein product is CASSRDRGTDTQYF.

This clone was counted only a few times. The chain employs TRBV29-1 and TRBJ1-1; possibly TRBD1 for D (5 bases). The germline V and J ends were trimmed by 6 bases and 1 base, with 15 bases remaining between them. The CDR3 has 14 residues. Germline CDR1 reads SQVTM; CDR2 reads ANQGSEA. The CDR3 sequence is CSVARGDANTEAFF. The CDR3 bases are TGCAGCGTAGCGCGGGGGGACGCGAACACTGAAGCTTTCTTT.

The chain employs TRBV7-2 and TRBJ2-7; either TRBD1 or TRBD2 may supply D (5 bases each). The CDR3 totals 16 residues. The germline CDR1 and CDR2 sequences are SGHTA and FQGNSA. The V and J ends lost 7 bases and 1 base respectively, with 20 bases between them. The CDR3 DNA follows: TGTGCCAGCACCAACCAGGGACGCAAATTTTCCTACGAGCAGTACTTC. This codes for CASTNQGRKFSYEQYF.